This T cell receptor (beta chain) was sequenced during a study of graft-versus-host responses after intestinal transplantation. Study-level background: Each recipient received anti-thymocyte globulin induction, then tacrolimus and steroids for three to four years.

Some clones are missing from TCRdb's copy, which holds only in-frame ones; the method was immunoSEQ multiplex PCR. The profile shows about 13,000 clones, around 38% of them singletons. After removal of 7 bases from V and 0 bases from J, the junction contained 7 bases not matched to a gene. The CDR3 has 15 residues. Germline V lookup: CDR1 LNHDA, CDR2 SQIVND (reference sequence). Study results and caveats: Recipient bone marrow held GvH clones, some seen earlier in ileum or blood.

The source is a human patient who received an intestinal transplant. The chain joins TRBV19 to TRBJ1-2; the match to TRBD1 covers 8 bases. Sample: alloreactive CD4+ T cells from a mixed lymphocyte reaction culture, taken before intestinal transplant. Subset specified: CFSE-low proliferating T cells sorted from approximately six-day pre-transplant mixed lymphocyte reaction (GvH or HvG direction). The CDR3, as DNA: TGTGCCAGTAAATCAACAGGGGGGTCTAACTATGGCTACACCTTC. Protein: CASKSTGGSNYGYTF.